These T cell receptor beta chains were read from a single sample in a study of T cells after yellow fever vaccination. One entry per CDR3 protein, called by TCRdb with MiXCR from the 5' RACE reads. The table has tens of thousands of distinct CDR3 sequences, around 7% seen once. Sequenced material: CD8+ T cells not binding an NS4B(214-222) dextramer, sorted from PBMCs, taken roughly 47 days after the first yellow fever vaccination. These receptor sequences come from a man aged 18 to 29 who received the YFV17D yellow fever vaccine. The CDR3 runs from the conserved cysteine through the conserved F or W. The order of the fields is clone size, J gene, D gene, V gene, CDR3 protein, CDR3 DNA. D genes are given only for firm matches. Size is stated for part of the rows, as once, few or many counts, or as a class when the clone is expanded.

few TRBJ2-1 - TRBV9 CASSVRDYNEQFF TGTGCCAGCAGCGTGAGAGATTACAATGAGCAGTTCTTC
few TRBJ2-2 - TRBV27 CASSALDSRTGELFF TGTGCCAGCAGTGCCCTGGACAGTCGCACCGGGGAGCTGTTTTTT
- TRBJ1-2 TRBD1 TRBV6-5 CASSYHRDREGGYTF TGTGCCAGCAGTTACCATCGGGACAGGGAGGGTGGCTACACCTTC
- TRBJ1-6 TRBD1 TRBV7-6 CASSLKQGASYNSPHHF TGTGCCAGCAGCTTAAAACAGGGGGCCTCCTATAATTCACCCCACCACTTT
few TRBJ1-1 TRBD1 TRBV10-2 CASSEPTMTRTGGNTEAFF TGCGCCAGCAGTGAGCCGACGATGACTAGGACAGGGGGGAACACTGAAGCTTTCTTT
- TRBJ2-7 - TRBV7-2 CASSAPGQSNGGLEQYF TGTGCCAGCAGCGCCCCGGGACAGAGTAACGGGGGACTCGAGCAGTACTTC
many TRBJ1-5 - TRBV12-3/TRBV12-4 CASSHVGQPQHF TGTGCCAGCAGTCACGTCGGTCAGCCCCAGCATTTT
few TRBJ2-2 - TRBV18 CASSPKTGTNTGELFF TGTGCCAGCTCACCAAAAACAGGGACGAACACCGGGGAGCTGTTTTTT
many TRBJ1-5 TRBD1 TRBV7-8 CASRPSGTGVQPQHF TGTGCCAGCAGGCCCTCCGGGACAGGGGTTCAGCCCCAGCATTTT
- TRBJ2-5 - TRBV5-4 CASRTGHEETQYF TGTGCCAGCAGAACGGGACACGAAGAGACCCAGTACTTC
- TRBJ2-1 TRBD1 TRBV29-1 CSVGQGQQGQFF TGCAGCGTCGGACAGGGACAGCAGGGGCAGTTCTTC
- TRBJ2-6 - TRBV12-3/TRBV12-4 CASSYGANVLTF TGTGCCAGCAGTTACGGGGCCAACGTCCTGACTTTC
few TRBJ2-1 TRBD2 TRBV6-1 CASSALVLSGVGLLEQFF TGTGCCAGCAGTGCTTTGGTGCTTAGCGGGGTCGGTTTGTTAGAGCAGTTCTTC
- TRBJ2-3 TRBD1 TRBV12-3/TRBV12-4 CASRRRQGADTQYF TGTGCCAGCCGTCGACGACAGGGGGCGGATACGCAGTATTTT
- TRBJ1-5 - TRBV20-1 CSAISIGVGQPQHF TGCAGTGCCATATCTATTGGGGTAGGGCAGCCCCAGCATTTT
- TRBJ2-7 - TRBV5-5 CAISPGQGFYEQYF TGTGCCATCAGCCCGGGGCAGGGATTTTACGAGCAGTACTTC
many TRBJ2-3 - TRBV4-3 CASSRLGGSDTQYF TGCGCCAGCAGCCGCCTTGGGGGTAGCGATACGCAGTATTTT
- TRBJ2-1 - TRBV14 CASSLNWYEQFF TGTGCCAGCAGCCTGAACTGGTATGAGCAGTTCTTC
- TRBJ2-5 TRBD2 TRBV9 CASSLDGSGGAVETQYF TGTGCCAGCAGCCTAGACGGGAGCGGGGGGGCGGTAGAGACCCAGTACTTC
many TRBJ2-5 - TRBV18 CASSPGETQYF TGTGCCAGCTCACCAGGAGAGACCCAGTACTTC
many TRBJ2-7 TRBD1 TRBV9 CASSVARDSSYEQYF TGTGCCAGCAGCGTAGCTAGGGACAGCTCCTACGAGCAGTACTTC